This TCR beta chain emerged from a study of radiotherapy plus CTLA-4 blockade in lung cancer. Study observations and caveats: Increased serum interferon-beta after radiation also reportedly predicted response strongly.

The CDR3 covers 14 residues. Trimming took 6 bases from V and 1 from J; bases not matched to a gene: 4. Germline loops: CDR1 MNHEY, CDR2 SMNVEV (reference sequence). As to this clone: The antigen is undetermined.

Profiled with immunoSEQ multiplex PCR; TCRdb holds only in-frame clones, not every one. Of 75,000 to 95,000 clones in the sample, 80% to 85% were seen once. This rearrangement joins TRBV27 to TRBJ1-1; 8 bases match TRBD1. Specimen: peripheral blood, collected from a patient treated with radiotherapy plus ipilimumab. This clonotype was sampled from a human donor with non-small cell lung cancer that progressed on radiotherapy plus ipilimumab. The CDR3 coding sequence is TGTGCCAGCAGACACGACAGGGGGAACACTGAAGCTTTCTTT. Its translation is CASRHDRGNTEAFF.